Following are 15 T cell receptor beta chains from one sample sequenced in a study of cytomegalovirus exposure and HLA in healthy donors. 60 Vbeta and 13 Jbeta primers were used in PCR. Clones were read by immunoSEQ multiplex PCR, and TCRdb kept only the in-frame ones, dropping some. Seen here are 95,000 to 150,000 clones, more than 55% observed once, and the top ten hold about 1.5%. What was sequenced was PBMCs. These receptors originate from a man between 18 and 35 years old in good health and CMV-seronegative.

The chain joins TRBV14 to TRBJ1-4; D is uncertain. Between the trimmed V and J ends, which lost 8 bases and 16 bases, there was a span of 20 bases. Germline values: CDR1 SGHDN, CDR2 FVKESK. CDR3 length: 12 residues. CDR3 region: CASPTGSPPGFF. The DNA for the CDR3 is TGTGCCAGCCCCACGGGGTCTCCTCCGGGGTTTTTT.

This clone was observed a single time. The J gene is TRBJ2-1, the V gene TRBV5-5; D remains ambiguous. V shed 4 bases and J shed 7 bases, with 15 bases lying between them. Germline CDR1 is SGHKS and CDR2 is YYEKEE (reference sequence). The CDR3 extends over 14 amino acids. The CDR3 region has the DNA TGTGCCAGCAGCCGCAGCCCAGGTCCAAATGAGCAGTTCTTC. Translation gives CASSRSPGPNEQFF.

The chain joins TRBV9 to TRBJ2-5, with D possibly matching TRBD1 (6 bases). The CDR3 covers 14 residues. CDR1 is SGDLS and CDR2 is YYNGEE in the germline V gene. The germline V and J ends were trimmed by 0 bases and 0 bases, with 6 bases remaining between them. This chain's CDR3 is CASSVGTDQETQYF. The CDR3 DNA reads as TGTGCCAGCAGCGTAGGGACAGACCAAGAGACCCAGTACTTC. Filled out from reference TRBV9 and TRBJ2-5, the complete variable domain reads DSGVTQTPKHLITATGQRVTLRCSPRSGDLSVYWYQQSLDQGLQFLIQYYNGEERAKGNILERFSAQQFPDLHSELNLSSLELGDSALYFCASSVGTDQETQYFGPGTRLLVL.

The chain couples TRBV7-3 to TRBJ2-7; D perhaps matches TRBD1 (6 bases). V gave up 7 bases and J gave up 2 bases, with 15 bases separating them. The CDR3 is 14 amino acids. The germline V gene encodes CDR1 SGHTA and CDR2 FQGTGA. The CDR3 DNA sequence: TGTGCCAGCAACTCATCAACAGGGACCTACGAGCAGTACTTC. This sequence encodes CASNSSTGTYEQYF.

The V gene is TRBV7-8, the J gene TRBJ1-2; D not resolved. The CDR3 contains 15 residues. Trimming removed 1 base from V and 0 bases from J, with 9 bases in between. Germline V gene lookup returns CDR1 SGHVS and CDR2 FQNEAQ. The CDR3 region has the DNA TGTGCCAGCAGCTTAGGGGCAGGCCCTAACTATGGCTACACCTTC. This gives the protein CASSLGAGPNYGYTF. The whole variable domain, remainder taken from reference TRBV7-8 and TRBJ1-2, is GAGVSQSPRYKVAKRGQDVALRCDPISGHVSLFWYQQALGQGPEFLTYFQNEAQLDKSGLPSDRFFAERPEGSVSTLKIQRTQQEDSAVYLCASSLGAGPNYGYTFGSGTRLTVV.

This clone was observed a handful of times. This chain links TRBV5-1 with TRBJ2-1; maybe TRBD1 (6 bases). Between the trimmed V and J ends, which lost 0 bases and 4 bases, there was a span of 11 bases. CDR3 length: 15 amino acids. CDR1 and CDR2 (germline): SGHRS, YFSETQ. The CDR3 nucleotides read TGCGCCAGCAGCTTGGTCCAGGGGAGATACAATGAGCAGTTCTTC. Residues: CASSLVQGRYNEQFF.

This clone was counted a single time. The rearrangement links TRBV28 to TRBJ1-5, with unresolved D. This CDR3 comprises 14 residues. V lost 4 bases and J 11 bases, leaving 18 bases between the germline ends. Per germline, CDR1 MDHEN and CDR2 SYDVKM. CDR3 protein: CASSSGRSGRTQHF. The CDR3, as DNA: TGTGCCAGCAGTTCAGGTCGTTCCGGTCGGACCCAGCATTTT.

J is TRBJ2-3 and V is TRBV5-1; D uncertain. Trimming removed 2 bases at V and 4 bases at J, with 5 bases between. Germline-derived CDR1 and CDR2 are SGHRS and YFSETQ. CDR3 length: 12 amino acids. Here the CDR3 reads CASSFRADTQYF. The CDR3 coding sequence is TGCGCCAGCAGCTTTCGGGCAGATACGCAGTATTTT.

The chain joins TRBV10-3 to TRBJ2-2, with TRBD2 matching 11 bases. This CDR3 is 15 amino acids long. The germline V gene encodes CDR1 ENHRY and CDR2 SYGVKD. V dropped 5 bases and J dropped 6; count of bases not matched to a gene: 5. The CDR3 coding sequence is TGTGCCATCAGTATAGCGGGAGGGCTAGCCGGGGAGCTGTTTTTT. As protein: CAISIAGGLAGELFF.

The chain has TRBV6-1 and TRBJ2-7, with a possible D match to TRBD2 (6 bases). The CDR3 extends over 15 amino acids. Germline V gene data show CDR1 as MNHNS and CDR2 as SASEGT. Trimming took off 1 base at V and 7 bases at J, with 17 bases between the two ends. The CDR3 loop reads CASSEVWSNAGEQYF. In DNA form, the CDR3 reads TGTGCCAGCAGTGAAGTCTGGTCCAATGCGGGGGAGCAGTACTTC.

V usage is TRBV10-3 and J usage is TRBJ2-2; TRBD2 matches at 8 bases. Unmatched junction bases numbered 6, after V lost 5 bases and J lost 7 bases. This CDR3 region has 14 residues. CDR1 is ENHRY, CDR2 SYGVKD, per germline. The CDR3 here is CAISRGGRGGELFF. CDR3 bases: TGTGCCATCAGTCGGGGGGGCCGGGGCGGGGAGCTGTTTTTT.

V gene TRBV7-9 combines with J gene TRBJ2-5; 15 nucleotides agree with TRBD2. The germline V gene encodes CDR1 SEHNR and CDR2 FQNEAQ (reference sequence). Trimming cost V 3 bases and J 2 bases; bases outside gene matches: 1. This CDR3 region has 16 residues. The CDR3 region is CASSLGLAGGQETQYF. CDR3 in DNA: TGTGCCAGCAGCTTGGGACTAGCGGGAGGTCAAGAGACCCAGTACTTC.

The chain uses TRBV7-9 and TRBJ1-1, with 7 bases that match TRBD1. CDR3 length: 15 amino acids. Trimming at V came to 2 bases and at J to 1 base, leaving 4 bases not matched to a gene. Germline lookup yields CDR1 SEHNR and CDR2 FQNEAQ (reference sequence). CDR3 nucleotide sequence: TGTGCCAGCAGCTTAAACAGGGGATCGAACACTGAAGCTTTCTTT. Protein product: CASSLNRGSNTEAFF.

The chain recombines TRBV28 with TRBJ2-1, with 9 bases aligning to TRBD2. The V segment lost 8 bases and the J segment 4 bases; nucleotides outside the gene matches: 9. CDR3 length equals 15 residues. Germline V gene lookup returns CDR1 MDHEN and CDR2 SYDVKM. Here the CDR3 DNA reads TGTGCCAGCGCCAAAAGCGGGGGGCAATACAATGAGCAGTTCTTC. Translation gives CASAKSGGQYNEQFF.

The gene calls are TRBV5-6 and TRBJ2-2, with 10 bases that match TRBD1. V shed 5 bases, J shed 4 bases, and the junction held 8 bases outside the gene matches. The CDR3 runs 16 residues. Germline V gives CDR1 SGHDT, CDR2 YYEEEE. This CDR3 reads CASRHTGTGVTGELFF. CDR3 nucleotide sequence: TGTGCCAGCAGGCACACCGGGACAGGGGTCACCGGGGAGCTGTTTTTT.